This TCR beta chain was recorded in a study of CD8 T cell repertoires and HIV-1 epitope variants. Study-wide findings and caveats: Of nine antigen-specific beta clonotypes, about 6 appeared to cross-react with escape variants.

Clones were sequenced by immunoSEQ multiplex PCR, and TCRdb holds only the in-frame ones, with some missing. There are about 5,300 clones in the sample; 65% occur only once, and roughly 40% lies in the top ten. A remark on this clone: Its antigen is unknown.

This CDR3 is built from 16 residues. Per germline, CDR1 MNHGY and CDR2 SAAAGT. V lost 6 bases and J lost 6; bases outside the gene matches: 9. Sequencing input: cultured CD8+ T cells derived from PBMCs. V usage is TRBV6-8 and J usage is TRBJ1-5; the match to TRBD1 covers 12 bases. This receptor was taken from a male donor with HIV. As DNA, the CDR3 is TGTGCCAGCAGGAGAGTGGGACAGGGGGCCGGTCAGCCCCAGCATTTT. This sequence encodes CASRRVGQGAGQPQHF.